This T cell receptor beta chain was sequenced during a study of chemoradiotherapy in HPV16-positive cancers. Findings and limits, study-wide: Candidate HPV-specific clones and E7-related TCR motifs grew in tumor during treatment. Only two HPV16-positive patients supplied the functional HPV-specificity definition. HPV-responsive T-cell expansion during chemoradiotherapy was linked to improved recurrence-free survival in HPV16-positive patients.

Remarks on this clone: The antigen is unknown.

CDR1 and CDR2 (germline): MDHEN, SYDVKM. The CDR3 extends over 13 amino acids. V lost 5 bases to trimming and J lost 5 bases, with 12 bases between them. The protocol was immunoSEQ multiplex PCR, while the TCRdb copy is restricted to in-frame clones and leaves out a portion. The sample has more than 9,000 clones, 77% seen once; the top ten hold approximately 0.97%. Repeated repertoire sampling spanned the course of chemoradiotherapy. Collection of the sample occurred from a patient who underwent chemoradiotherapy. The chain couples TRBV28 to TRBJ2-5; D possibly corresponds to TRBD1 (6 bases). This TCR was recovered from a human donor with HPV-associated anogenital cancer. CDR3: CASSNTGWETQYF. Written as DNA, the CDR3 is TGTGCCAGCAGTAACACAGGGTGGGAGACCCAGTACTTC.